This T cell receptor beta chain was obtained from a study of control samples from healthy donors and cancer patients. Germline-derived CDR1 and CDR2 are SGHKS and YYEKEE (reference sequence). The CDR3 is 16 residues long. V was pared by 2 bases and J by 0 bases, with 12 bases between. The protocol was immunoSEQ multiplex PCR, while the TCRdb copy is restricted to in-frame clones and leaves out a portion. The sample carries approximately 58,000 clones, about 90% recorded once. The source is a woman aged 60-70 years with lung cancer. The sequencing sample was made of PBMCs. The chain has TRBV5-5 and TRBJ1-3; D not certain. The CDR3 nucleotides are TGTGCCAGCAGCTTTCTTCGAGGGCGCTCTGGAAACACCATATATTTT. It yields the protein CASSFLRGRSGNTIYF.